Below are 5 T cell receptor beta chains sequenced from a single sample in a study of CD8 T cells in ankylosing spondylitis. These TCRs' antigens remain unknown. TCRdb used MiXCR to reprocess the 5' RACE reads, holding one entry per CDR3 protein. The sample includes 400,000 or so distinct CDR3 sequences, 25% to 30% of them seen just once. Findings and limits, study-wide: One TCR beta motif, made up of 7 or 8 highly homologous variants, appeared characteristic of ankylosing spondylitis blood.

The sample taken for sequencing was blood, either unsorted or a sorted T cell fraction (not recorded which). The receptors here all came from a male donor with ankylosing spondylitis.

The genes are TRBV20-1 and TRBJ1-1; D is undetermined. Germline values: CDR1 DFQATT, CDR2 SNEGSKA (reference sequence). The CDR3 loop spans 13 amino acids. V was clipped by 1 base and J by 4 bases, with 10 bases between them. The CDR3 spells CSARGISSTEAFF. Here the CDR3 DNA reads TGCAGTGCTAGAGGGATTTCATCCACTGAAGCTTTCTTT.

V and J are TRBV25-1 and TRBJ1-5; TRBD1 might be the D (6 bases). From germline, CDR1 is MGHDK and CDR2 SYGVNS. The CDR3 runs to 16 residues. The V gene lost 3 bases and the J gene lost 0 bases, with 12 bases spanning the gap. CDR3 amino acids: CASSDQTGDSNQPQHF. The CDR3 DNA sequence: TGTGCCAGCAGTGACCAGACAGGAGATAGCAATCAGCCCCAGCATTTT.

The sample holds a few counts of this clonotype. The chain recombines TRBV7-2 with TRBJ2-1; D is unresolved. The V end lost 0 bases, the J end lost 10 bases, and 13 bases lay between the germline ends. Germline CDR1 SGHTA, CDR2 FQGNSA. The CDR3 is 14 residues long. For the CDR3, the DNA is TGTGCCAGCAGCTTAGCGCCGGGCCCCGGGGAGCAGTTCTTC. This gives the protein CASSLAPGPGEQFF.

This clonotype was found a few times. The chain carries TRBV2 and TRBJ1-2; TRBD1 is a possible D gene (6 bases). With 8 bases removed from V and 4 bases from J, the gap between germline ends came to 23 bases. CDR1 SNHLY and CDR2 FYNNEI come from the germline V gene. The CDR3 loop spans 16 amino acids. CDR3 loop: CASERLRTEPPYGYTF. The DNA for the CDR3 is TGTGCCAGCGAACGCCTTAGGACAGAACCTCCCTATGGCTACACCTTC. The variable domain in full, with the rest retrieved from reference TRBV2 and TRBJ1-2, is EPEVTQTPSHQVTQMGQEVILRCVPISNHLYFYWYRQILGQKVEFLVSFYNNEISEKSEIFDDQFSVERPDGSNFTLKIRSTKLEDSAMYFCASERLRTEPPYGYTFGSGTRLTVV.

The chain uses TRBV10-3 and TRBJ1-5; 7 bases fit TRBD1. CDR1 and CDR2 from the germline V gene are ENHRY and SYGVKD. This CDR3 is built from 11 residues. The CDR3 loop is CATGLNQPQHF. The DNA of the CDR3 is TGTGCGACAGGGTTGAATCAGCCCCAGCATTTT.